This T cell receptor beta chain was recovered during a study of shared clonotypes between healthy human individuals. Study-wide points: Generation probability values for non-shared clonotypes were lower than those for clonotypes shared by all four donors.

The healthy adult donors were HIV-negative and reported no recent acute infections or vaccinations. Only Caucasian adults living in Nashville, Tennessee served as donors. A note on this clone: Its antigen is undetermined.

Under the authors' procedure: Filtering of immunoSEQ junctional sequences could not match full-length read filtering. Sequenced by immunoSEQ multiplex PCR; TCRdb stores in-frame clones only, minus some. V and J calls and clone size come straight from that table; D and trimming were deduced from the DNA. This sample has some 980,000 clones, with 76% found just once. Trimming left V 2 bases short and J 7 bases short, with 18 bases between. The CDR3 runs 15 residues. From germline, CDR1 is GTSNPN and CDR2 SVGIG (reference sequence). The sequence was obtained from a young man in good health. The sequenced material came from memory CD4+ T cells sorted from blood. Subset: CD45RA-negative fraction. The V and J genes are TRBV30 and TRBJ1-5; possible D gene TRBD1, 5 bases. In DNA, the CDR3 is TGTGCCTGGAGTAAAGGATCATATGGGGCACAGCCCCAGCATTTT. Protein product: CAWSKGSYGAQPQHF.